These T cell receptor beta chains were read from a single sample in a study of cytomegalovirus exposure and HLA in healthy donors. TCRdb's copy holds only in-frame clones and misses some; the assay was immunoSEQ multiplex PCR. The table has about 140,000 clones, roughly a tenth seen once. What was sequenced was PBMCs. All receptors derive from a male donor in good health and CMV-seronegative. The CDR3 runs from the conserved cysteine through the conserved F or W. The order of the fields is V gene, clone size, D gene, J gene, CDR3 length, CDR3 DNA, CDR3 protein. The D gene is left open where the match is weak. The size of a clone is reported for some rows only, either as once, few or many, or as a class for expanded clones.

TRBV9,NA,TRBD2,TRBJ2-7,15,TGTGCCAGCAGCGTAGTAGCGGGAGTTGCGGGCGAGCAGTACTTC,CASSVVAGVAGEQYF
TRBV19,NA,NA,TRBJ2-7,14,TGTGCCAGTAGTCGGAGTCTAGCCCCCCACGAGCAGTACTTC,CASSRSLAPHEQYF
TRBV7-9,NA,NA,TRBJ2-4,12,TGTGCCAGCGCGGGGACGGAAAACATTCAGTACTTC,CASAGTENIQYF
TRBV29-1,few,TRBD2,TRBJ2-7,16,TGCAGCGTTGGTAACGTGGGGACCGGGGGGGGATCCGAGCAGTACTTC,CSVGNVGTGGGSEQYF
TRBV5-1,NA,NA,TRBJ2-3,14,TGCGCCAGCAGAGCTCGGGCGGGCGCAGATACGCAGTATTTT,CASRARAGADTQYF
TRBV5-1,NA,NA,TRBJ2-2,15,TGCGCCAGCAGCTACGAAGCAGGTGACACCGGGGAGCTGTTTTTT,CASSYEAGDTGELFF
TRBV29-1,few,NA,TRBJ2-7,13,TGCAGCGTTGCAGGGACAAGTATCTACGAGCAGTACTTC,CSVAGTSIYEQYF
TRBV5-1,few,NA,TRBJ1-5,14,TGCGCCAGCAGCCCTCAGGGTAGCAATCAGCCCCAGCATTTT,CASSPQGSNQPQHF
TRBV30,few,NA,TRBJ1-1,13,TGTGCCTGGAGTATGGGGGGTATAGCTGAAGCTTTCTTT,CAWSMGGIAEAFF
TRBV4-2,NA,NA,TRBJ2-7,14,TGTGCCAGCAGCCAAGATGACAGGACATACGAGCAGTACTTC,CASSQDDRTYEQYF
TRBV15,NA,NA,TRBJ1-1,12,TGTGCCACCAGCAGAGTAGCCACTGAAGCTTTCTTT,CATSRVATEAFF
TRBV7-6,few,NA,TRBJ1-6,17,TGTGCCAGCAGCTTAGAGGACATGGTCAATGATGGTTCACCCCTCCACTTT,CASSLEDMVNDGSPLHF
TRBV5-6,few,NA,TRBJ1-1,15,TGTGCCAGCAGCTCTAAGCCAGGGGCTGACACTGAAGCTTTCTTT,CASSSKPGADTEAFF
TRBV28,NA,NA,TRBJ2-3,14,TGTGCCATCATGGGAGATTCGCGGACAGATACGCAGTATTTT,CAIMGDSRTDTQYF
TRBV18,NA,TRBD1,TRBJ2-1,16,TGTGCCAGCTCACCCGGGACAGGGGGCACCGGCAATGAGCAGTTCTTC,CASSPGTGGTGNEQFF
TRBV5-7,NA,NA,TRBJ1-5,15,TGTGCCAGCAGCTTGGGGGTTACAGCCTATCAGCCCCAGCATTTT,CASSLGVTAYQPQHF
TRBV7-2,few,NA,TRBJ2-7,14,TGTGCCAGCAGCTTAGGAAACGGGATTTACGAGCAGTACTTC,CASSLGNGIYEQYF
TRBV28,few,TRBD2,TRBJ2-3,15,TGTGCCAGCAGAGTGGCGGGAGATGCCACAGATACGCAGTATTTT,CASRVAGDATDTQYF
TRBV4-3,few,NA,TRBJ2-3,15,TGCGCCAGCAGCCAAGTAGGCGGAGGGGCAGATACGCAGTATTTT,CASSQVGGGADTQYF
TRBV6-5,NA,NA,TRBJ1-2,12,TGTGCCAGCACCGGACAATCCAATGGCTACACCTTC,CASTGQSNGYTF
TRBV21-1,few,NA,TRBJ1-5,17,TGTGCCAGCAGCAAAGTGACGAAGACAGGGATGGATCAGCCCCAGCATTTT,CASSKVTKTGMDQPQHF
TRBV11-2,NA,NA,TRBJ2-3,16,TGTGCCAGCAGCTTGTGGCCGCGGAGGGGCACAGATACGCAGTATTTT,CASSLWPRRGTDTQYF
TRBV2,few,NA,TRBJ2-2,15,TGTGCCAGCAGCGGGAGAGTTGGAGGGACCGGGGAGCTGTTTTTT,CASSGRVGGTGELFF
TRBV4-3,NA,TRBD1,TRBJ1-1,15,TGCGCCAGCAGCCAGATCGAAGGGGGCGACACTGAAGCTTTCTTT,CASSQIEGGDTEAFF
TRBV19,few,NA,TRBJ2-3,14,TGTGCCAGCCACCAGGGTCCCTTGACAGATACGCAGTATTTT,CASHQGPLTDTQYF
TRBV6-6,NA,NA,TRBJ1-2,16,TGTGCCAGCAGGTGGGGATTAGGACACGCCCTCGGCGGCTACACCTTC,CASRWGLGHALGGYTF
TRBV19,NA,NA,TRBJ1-5,14,TGTGCCAGTACAAGGGCGGGAAACAATCAGCACCAGCATTTT,CASTRAGNNQHQHF
TRBV4-3,NA,NA,TRBJ2-5,16,TGCGCCAGCAGCCAAGATTTTGTCCGGACTGGTGAGACCCAGTACTTC,CASSQDFVRTGETQYF
TRBV5-6,few,NA,TRBJ1-1,14,TGTGCCAGCAGCTTCCGGGGTATCGCCACTGAAGCTTTCTTT,CASSFRGIATEAFF